The 23 T cell receptor beta chains presented below share a single source sample, sequenced in a study of human T cells and chemical hapten exposure. Specified time point: patch test 1, 2 weeks after DPC sensitization. Treatment reported: therapeutic diphenylcyclopropenone sensitization with weekly scalp DPC. From whole blood left unfractionated, total RNA was extracted. TCRdb called the RACE reads again in MiXCR, with one record for every CDR3 protein. The repertoire consists of 39,000 or so distinct CDR3 sequences, with 4% occurring once and the leading ten covering approximately 24%. Sequences were derived from whole blood, sampled in connection with sensitization to the hapten diphenylcyclopropenone (DPC). Receptors were obtained from a man aged 50-59 years with alopecia areata. Some clones in this sample may be carry-over from other donors' samples.

This clonotype is classed as medium-sized (0.01 to 0.1%). V usage is TRBV7-8 and J usage is TRBJ1-5; D call uncertain. Germline CDR1 reads SGHVS; CDR2 reads FQNEAQ. Trimming cost V 7 bases and J 3 bases, with 13 bases left between them. This CDR3 is built from 14 residues. CDR3 amino acids: CASKLGSANQPQHF. The CDR3 bases are TGTGCCAGCAAGCTGGGGTCGGCCAATCAGCCCCAGCATTTT.

This clonotype showed up just a few times. This chain connects TRBV6-1 to TRBJ1-1, with D hard to call. In germline, CDR1 is MNHNS, CDR2 SASEGT. This CDR3 region has 13 residues. Trimming pared 6 bases from V and 8 bases from J, leaving 16 bases between. The CDR3 bases are TGTGCCAGCAGCGAAACGGCGCCGCAAGAAGCTTTCTTT. Translating it yields CASSETAPQEAFF.

The gene calls are TRBV19 and TRBJ1-2; no reliable D call. The CDR3 loop spans 12 amino acids. Germline V gives CDR1 LNHDA, CDR2 SQIVND (reference sequence). The V gene lost 4 bases and the J gene lost 8 bases, with 11 bases spanning the gap. The CDR3: CASSTGIRGYTF. For the CDR3, the DNA is TGTGCCAGTAGTACAGGAATTCGCGGCTACACCTTC.

This clonotype was seen ten or more times. V usage is TRBV7-9 and J usage is TRBJ2-3; the D is unclear. Germline V gene sequence: CDR1 SEHNR, CDR2 FQNEAQ (reference sequence). This CDR3 region has 12 residues. Trimming shortened V by 1 base and J by 11 bases, and 10 bases separated the two germline ends. The CDR3 protein is CASSLEARGQYF. CDR3 coding DNA: TGTGCCAGCAGCTTAGAGGCTCGCGGGCAGTATTTT.

In its sample, this clonotype was seen many times. The rearrangement links TRBV3-1 to TRBJ2-1; D not certain. The germline CDR1 and CDR2 sequences are LGHDT and YNNKEL (reference sequence). The CDR3 contains 15 residues. V was clipped by 5 bases and J by 2 bases, with 13 bases between them. CDR3 bases: TGTGCCAGCAGCTCCCGGGCTGTTACCTACAATGAGCAGTTCTTC. Translation gives CASSSRAVTYNEQFF.

This clonotype was observed many times. The J gene is TRBJ2-6, the V gene TRBV6-4; D uncertain. Trimming took off 5 bases at V and 2 bases at J, with 7 bases between the two ends. CDR3 length: 14 residues. Germline V gene lookup returns CDR1 MRHNA and CDR2 SNTAGT. CDR3 loop: CASSQGPGANVLTF. In DNA, the CDR3 is TGTGCCAGCAGTCAAGGGCCTGGGGCCAACGTCCTGACTTTC.

This clonotype was counted only a few times. The genes are TRBV12-3 or TRBV12-4 and TRBJ1-2, with TRBD1 identical over 8 bases. This CDR3 region has 15 residues. The junction had 10 bases not matched to a gene; V was cut back by 5 bases and J by 5 bases. CDR3 region: CASSPRDRIAYGYTF. In DNA form, the CDR3 reads TGTGCCAGCAGTCCCCGGGACAGGATAGCTTATGGCTACACCTTC.

The V and J genes are TRBV5-6 and TRBJ2-1; 7 nucleotides match TRBD2. The CDR3 extends over 14 amino acids. Germline values: CDR1 SGHDT, CDR2 YYEEEE. V gave up 1 base and J gave up 8 bases; unmatched junction bases: 6. The CDR3 sequence is CASSLSGAGDEQFF. The CDR3, as DNA: TGTGCCAGCAGCTTGAGCGGGGCGGGGGATGAGCAGTTCTTC.

This clonotype was seen at least ten times. V and J are TRBV6-1 and TRBJ1-2; 8 bases fit TRBD1. CDR1 and CDR2 from the germline V gene are MNHNS and SASEGT. J was trimmed by 2 bases and V by 2 bases; bases with no gene match: 4. The CDR3 contains 15 residues. The CDR3 protein is CASSEIGTGNYGYTF. CDR3 in DNA: TGTGCCAGCAGTGAAATTGGGACAGGAAACTATGGCTACACCTTC.

This clonotype was seen at least ten times. The rearrangement links TRBV10-3 to TRBJ2-3, with D perhaps matching TRBD1 (5 bases). V gave up 6 bases and J gave up 4 bases, with 14 bases separating them. The CDR3 is 14 amino acids. Germline CDR1 reads ENHRY; CDR2 reads SYGVKD. The CDR3, as DNA: TGTGCCATCAGCCCCGACAGAGTAGCAGATACGCAGTATTTT. Amino acid sequence: CAISPDRVADTQYF.

This clonotype was observed many times. The chain combines TRBV3-1 with TRBJ2-2; 11 bases are a match to TRBD2. The V gene end was trimmed by 3 bases and the J gene end by 1 base; junction bases not matched to a gene: 4. Per the germline V gene, CDR1 is LGHDT and CDR2 is YNNKEL (reference sequence). This CDR3 has 17 residues. DNA for the CDR3: TGTGCCAGCAGCCAGCCTACTAGCGGGAGGAACACCGGGGAGCTGTTTTTT. This sequence encodes CASSQPTSGRNTGELFF.

At least ten counts were recorded for this clonotype. This chain uses TRBV10-3 with TRBJ1-4; the match to TRBD1 covers 10 bases. With V trimmed by 3 bases and J by 0 bases, 1 base remained unmatched. Germline V gives CDR1 ENHRY, CDR2 SYGVKD. This CDR3 region has 16 residues. Here the CDR3 reads CAISEGTGATNEKLFF. The CDR3 DNA follows: TGTGCCATCAGTGAAGGGACAGGGGCAACTAATGAAAAACTGTTTTTT.

The sample holds a few counts of this clonotype. The chain links TRBV28 to TRBJ2-3, with TRBD2 matching 11 bases. The V segment lost 6 bases and the J segment 5 bases; nucleotides outside the gene matches: 10. Germline CDR1 reads MDHEN; CDR2 reads SYDVKM. The CDR3 is made up of 16 amino acids. The CDR3 region is CASSHQTSGTVDTQYF. For the CDR3, the DNA is TGTGCCAGCAGCCACCAGACTAGCGGGACGGTAGATACGCAGTATTTT.

This clonotype was recorded at least ten times. The chain carries TRBV7-8 and TRBJ1-4; TRBD1 agrees at 9 bases. Germline V gives CDR1 SGHVS, CDR2 FQNEAQ. The CDR3 is 14 residues long. J lost 6 bases, V lost 5 bases, and 4 bases had no gene match. The CDR3 reads CASSPQGAHEKLFF. CDR3 coding DNA: TGTGCCAGCAGCCCACAGGGGGCCCATGAAAAACTGTTTTTT.

At least ten counts were recorded for this clonotype. This sequence joins TRBV27 and TRBJ1-5; the D gene is possibly TRBD1 (5 bases). Trimming stripped 5 bases from V and 1 base from J, with 15 bases between. Germline CDR1 MNHEY, CDR2 SMNVEV (reference sequence). The CDR3 covers 16 residues. CDR3: CASSLRQSTSNQPQHF. The CDR3 DNA is TGTGCCAGCAGTCTAAGACAGAGTACGAGCAATCAGCCCCAGCATTTT.

The CDR3 coding sequence is TGTGCCAGCAGCTTGGAAACTGAGCAGTACTTC. This translates into CASSLETEQYF. The chain is built from TRBV5-6 and TRBJ2-7; D is unresolved. The V end was cut by 0 bases, the J end by 7 bases, with 5 bases between. CDR3 length equals 11 residues. Germline CDR1 SGHDT, CDR2 YYEEEE.

This clonotype was counted at least ten times. V usage is TRBV7-9 and J usage is TRBJ1-2; D ambiguous. V was shortened by 1 base and J by 6 bases, with 12 bases between the two germline ends. This CDR3 has 14 residues. The V gene's germline CDR1 is SEHNR and CDR2 FQNEAQ (reference sequence). CDR3 nucleotide sequence: TGTGCCAGCAGCTTAGTACGGGGTCTTGATGGCTACACCTTC. Its protein product is CASSLVRGLDGYTF.

This clonotype has a handful of counts. This rearrangement joins TRBV9 to TRBJ2-7; D gene unclear. Per germline, CDR1 SGDLS and CDR2 YYNGEE. V lost 0 bases to trimming and J lost 3 bases, with 16 bases between them. This CDR3 is 16 amino acids long. CDR3 amino acids: CASSVGGSPSVYEQYF. The DNA of the CDR3 is TGTGCCAGCAGCGTAGGCGGCAGCCCCAGCGTCTACGAGCAGTACTTC. Filled out from reference TRBV9 and TRBJ2-7, the complete variable domain reads DSGVTQTPKHLITATGQRVTLRCSPRSGDLSVYWYQQSLDQGLQFLIQYYNGEERAKGNILERFSAQQFPDLHSELNLSSLELGDSALYFCASSVGGSPSVYEQYFGPGTRLTVT.

This clonotype was recorded at least ten times. This rearrangement joins TRBV3-1 to TRBJ2-5; possibly TRBD2 for D (7 bases). The V gene's germline CDR1 is LGHDT and CDR2 YNNKEL (reference sequence). This CDR3 has 17 residues. V lost 0 bases to trimming and J lost 2 bases, with 16 bases between them. The DNA of the CDR3 is TGTGCCAGCAGCCAAGATCGGGGGGCGGGCCCGCAAGAGACCCAGTACTTC. This gives the protein CASSQDRGAGPQETQYF.

The chain couples TRBV7-9 to TRBJ1-5; 7 nucleotides line up with TRBD1. This CDR3 is 14 amino acids long. Germline V gene lookup returns CDR1 SEHNR and CDR2 FQNEAQ (reference sequence). V lost 5 bases and J lost 5; bases outside the gene matches: 6. The CDR3 loop reads CASSLTGDHQPQHF. CDR3 DNA sequence: TGTGCCAGCAGCCTAACAGGGGACCATCAGCCCCAGCATTTT. Full variable domain (rest looked up from reference TRBV7-9 and TRBJ1-5): DTGVSQNPRHKITKRGQNVTFRCDPISEHNRLYWYRQTLGQGPEFLTYFQNEAQLEKSRLLSDRFSAERPKGSFSTLEIQRTEQGDSAMYLCASSLTGDHQPQHFGDGTRLSIL.

This clonotype was recorded at least ten times. Here the CDR3 reads CASSNQGTLFF. The CDR3 DNA follows: TGTGCCAGCAGCAACCAAGGGACTCTGTTCTTC. J is TRBJ2-1 and V is TRBV7-3; possibly TRBD2 for D (6 bases). The CDR3 contains 11 residues. Germline V gene sequence: CDR1 SGHTA, CDR2 FQGTGA. V was clipped by 5 bases and J by 15 bases, with 14 bases between them.

In this sample, this clonotype turned up many times. The rearrangement joins TRBV6-5 to TRBJ2-5; possible D gene TRBD2, 5 bases. Germline lookup yields CDR1 MNHEY and CDR2 SVGAGI. V lost 5 bases and J 0 bases, leaving 13 bases between the germline ends. The CDR3 loop spans 15 amino acids. CDR3 region: CASSDQSGYQETQYF. In DNA form, the CDR3 reads TGTGCCAGCAGTGACCAGTCGGGGTACCAAGAGACCCAGTACTTC.

This clonotype was recorded a few times. The chain is built from TRBV6-5 and TRBJ2-7; 13 positions agree with TRBD2. J gave up 0 bases and V 6 bases, and 14 bases lay outside the gene matches. Germline lookup yields CDR1 MNHEY and CDR2 SVGAGI. The CDR3 is 19 amino acids. CDR3 in amino acids: CASSPPPGTSGTYSYEQYF. CDR3 nucleotides: TGTGCCAGCAGCCCCCCCCCCGGGACTAGCGGGACCTACTCCTACGAGCAGTACTTC.